The 27 T cell receptor beta chains in this list originate from one sample, sequenced in a study of blood T cells in healthy people across ages. It was with a sample-barcoded 5' primer and a J-beta primer mix that a second PCR of roughly 7 to 12 cycles was run. TCRdb re-derived calls from the 5' RACE reads in MiXCR, one entry per CDR3 protein. Here the sample spans 850,000 to 950,000 distinct CDR3 sequences, under 35% being singletons. Specimen: blood. Source of these receptors: a woman at least 80 years old in good health.

The chain links TRBV4-3 to TRBJ1-2; D unclear. The CDR3 runs 14 residues. The germline V gene has CDR1 LGHNA and CDR2 YSLEER. Deletions cut 4 bases from V and 0 bases from J, with 9 bases between. In DNA form, the CDR3 reads TGCGCCAGCAGCCCGTCCAAGGCTAACTATGGCTACACCTTC. It translates to CASSPSKANYGYTF.

The sample holds a few counts of this clonotype. The rearrangement uses TRBV7-8 and TRBJ2-1; D possibly matches TRBD1 or TRBD2 (7 bases each). This CDR3 has 18 residues. Germline assignment: CDR1 SGHVS and CDR2 FQNEAQ. The germline V and J ends were trimmed by 1 base and 1 base, with 17 bases remaining between them. Written as DNA, the CDR3 is TGTGCCAGCAGCTTAGGACGTTTTCAGGGGGGGTCCTACAATGAGCAGTTCTTC. Its translation: CASSLGRFQGGSYNEQFF.

The V call is TRBV4-1, the J call TRBJ1-4; unclear D gene. The V gene lost 1 base and the J gene lost 4 bases, with 7 bases spanning the gap. The CDR3 consists of 14 residues. Germline V gene sequence: CDR1 MGHRA, CDR2 YSYEKL. In DNA form, the CDR3 reads TGCGCCAGCAGCCAAGGCGCGGATAATGAAAAACTGTTTTTT. Its protein is CASSQGADNEKLFF.

At least ten counts were recorded for this clonotype. V usage is TRBV3-2 and J usage is TRBJ2-1; TRBD2, the table's D call, was not compared with the DNA. TRBV3-2 is termed a pseudogene. The CDR3 runs to 11 residues. CDR3 DNA: TGTGCCCCGGGGGGCCCTCCTGAGCAGTTCTTC. This gives the protein CAPGGPPEQFF.

The gene calls are TRBV19 and TRBJ1-1; TRBD1 might be the D (6 bases). Between the trimmed V and J ends, which lost 0 bases and 8 bases, there was a span of 16 bases. The CDR3 has 15 residues. Germline V gene sequence: CDR1 LNHDA, CDR2 SQIVND (reference sequence). CDR3 protein: CASSIDPGAFKEAFF. As DNA, the CDR3 is TGTGCCAGTAGTATAGATCCGGGGGCATTTAAGGAAGCTTTCTTT.

Concerning this clonotype: The junction shows a germline mismatch at one end, possibly a read error. The V gene is TRBV12-3 or TRBV12-4, the J gene TRBJ2-3; D is unclear. This CDR3 contains 13 residues. The CDR3 DNA is TGTGCCAGCAGTTTATTGGGCACAGATACGGAATATTTC. Amino acid sequence: CASSLLGTDTEYF.

This clonotype occurred many times. V gene TRBV28 combines with J gene TRBJ2-7, with D uncertain. CDR1 and CDR2 from the germline V gene are MDHEN and SYDVKM. The V and J ends lost 0 bases and 3 bases respectively, with 9 bases between them. The CDR3 has 14 residues. CDR3 region: CASSLWHGDYEQYF. CDR3 DNA: TGTGCCAGCAGTTTATGGCACGGCGACTACGAGCAGTACTTC.

The V call is TRBV2, the J call TRBJ2-3; 16 bases fit TRBD2. V shed 5 bases, J shed 6 bases, and the junction held 11 bases outside the gene matches. Germline V gene sequence: CDR1 SNHLY, CDR2 FYNNEI. CDR3 size: 18 residues. The CDR3 DNA follows: TGTGCCAGCAGTTCGGGACTAGCGGGGGGGCCGGTAGGGGATACGCAGTATTTT. As protein: CASSSGLAGGPVGDTQYF.

The genes are TRBV6-1 and TRBJ2-3; 10 bases map to TRBD1. The CDR3 runs to 14 residues. The ends lost 7 bases at V and 6 bases at J; junction bases unmatched: 7. Germline-derived CDR1 and CDR2 are MNHNS and SASEGT. CDR3 coding DNA: TGTGCCAGCACGAGACAGGGGGCTGGGGATACGCAGTATTTT. It codes for CASTRQGAGDTQYF.

The sample holds a few counts of this clonotype. This chain links TRBV20-1 with TRBJ1-5, with TRBD1 identical over 7 bases. Trimming removed 3 bases from V and 0 bases from J; junction bases left unmatched: 14. The CDR3 sequence is 18 residues long. Looked up from germline, CDR1 is DFQATT and CDR2 is SNEGSKA (reference sequence). CDR3 coding DNA: TGCAGTGCTAGTCCCGAGGGGTACAGGGGATATAGCAATCAGCCCCAGCATTTT. Translation gives CSASPEGYRGYSNQPQHF.

This clonotype has at least ten counts. The chain has TRBV5-6 and TRBJ2-3, with TRBD2 identical over 8 bases. CDR3 length equals 14 residues. Germline V lookup: CDR1 SGHDT, CDR2 YYEEEE. V dropped 2 bases and J dropped 5; count of bases not matched to a gene: 4. This chain's CDR3 is CASSFGLAQDTQYF. For the CDR3, the DNA is TGTGCCAGCAGCTTCGGACTAGCACAAGATACGCAGTATTTT.

This clonotype was counted at least ten times. The chain is built from TRBV20-1 and TRBJ2-1; 8 bases agree with TRBD2. Germline-derived CDR1 and CDR2 are DFQATT and SNEGSKA (reference sequence). The CDR3 extends over 14 amino acids. The CDR3 nucleotides read TGCAGAGTTAGCGGGGCAAGGGGGAACAATGAGCAGTTCTTC. It codes for CRVSGARGNNEQFF.

This clonotype appeared many times. The gene calls are TRBV7-9 and TRBJ1-2; 9 bases line up with TRBD1. CDR1 is SEHNR and CDR2 is FQNEAQ in the germline V gene (reference sequence). The CDR3 contains 15 residues. V dropped 5 bases and J dropped 3; count of bases not matched to a gene: 7. The CDR3, as DNA: TGTGCCAGCAGCCCAAGAGGACAGGGGCACTATGGCTACACCTTC. This gives the protein CASSPRGQGHYGYTF.

Points on this clonotype: At one of its ends the junction is not consistent with the germline gene, which may arise from a read error. The rearrangement joins TRBV4-1 to TRBJ1-1, with TRBD1 identical over 8 bases. This CDR3 comprises 15 residues. The germline CDR1 and CDR2 sequences are MGHRA and YSYEKL. Written as DNA, the CDR3 is TGCGCCAGCGGCCAAGATGGACAGGGGAACACTGAAGCTTTCTTT. Encoded protein: CASGQDGQGNTEAFF.

A remark on this clonotype: This may stem from a read error, because a much larger clone lies one nucleotide away. V usage is TRBV12-3 or TRBV12-4 and J usage is TRBJ2-5; maybe TRBD2 (5 bases). The CDR3 has 14 amino acids. The CDR3 region is CTSSPSGEKETQYF. CDR3 bases: TGTACCAGCAGTCCTTCTGGGGAGAAAGAGACCCAGTACTTC.

The rearrangement uses TRBV18 and TRBJ1-2, with TRBD1 as a possible D gene (5 bases). The V gene's germline CDR1 is KGHSH and CDR2 LQKENI. The CDR3 contains 16 residues. V lost 0 bases and J 6 bases, leaving 17 bases between the germline ends. The CDR3 DNA follows: TGTGCCAGCTCACCACCGTCCGGGGGAGGTATGGATGGCTACACCTTC. This sequence encodes CASSPPSGGGMDGYTF. The entire variable domain, with the rest obtained from reference TRBV18 and TRBJ1-2, is as follows: NAGVMQNPRHLVRRRGQEARLRCSPMKGHSHVYWYRQLPEEGLKFMVYLQKENIIDESGMPKERFSAEFPKEGPSILRIQQVVRGDSAAYFCASSPPSGGGMDGYTFGSGTRLTVV.

The CDR3, as DNA: TGTGCCAGCAGTCTACACCGAACTAACTATGGCTACACCTTC. Protein: CASSLHRTNYGYTF. This sequence joins TRBV5-5 and TRBJ1-2, with D uncertain. Trimming took 5 bases from V and 0 from J, leaving 11 bases between them. This CDR3 is 14 amino acids long. CDR1 is SGHKS, CDR2 YYEKEE, per germline (reference sequence).

This clonotype was recorded at least ten times. The chain employs TRBV11-2 and TRBJ2-3; 11 positions match TRBD2. There are 17 residues in the CDR3. Germline V gene lookup returns CDR1 SGHAT and CDR2 FQNNGV. The trim removed 3 bases at V and 0 bases at J, leaving 5 bases unmatched. CDR3 bases: TGTGCCAGCAGCTTCCGACTAGCGGGGTTAAGCACAGATACGCAGTATTTT. Translated, it gives CASSFRLAGLSTDTQYF.

This clonotype has more than one count but fewer than ten. This chain links TRBV19 with TRBJ2-4, with D hard to call. The DNA end is more similar to TRBJ2-7, so the J call may be wrong. CDR1 is LNHDA and CDR2 is SQIVND in the germline V gene (reference sequence). The length of the CDR3 is 13 residues. CDR3: CASRQTVSYEQYF. The CDR3 nucleotides are TGTGCCAGTAGACAAACGGTGTCCTACGAGCAGTACTTC.

The V call is TRBV5-1, the J call TRBJ2-5; D gene uncertain. The end of the DNA aligns better with TRBJ2-1, so the J call may be wrong. CDR3 length: 14 residues. The germline gives CDR1 SGHRS, CDR2 YFSETQ. The CDR3 reads CASSSAGLQETQFF. In DNA, the CDR3 is TGCGCCAGCAGCTCGGCAGGTTTACAAGAGACCCAGTTCTTC.

The table lists this clonotype with many counts. The chain links TRBV20-1 to TRBJ2-5, with TRBD2 as a possible D gene (6 bases). Germline V gene data show CDR1 as DFQATT and CDR2 as SNEGSKA (reference sequence). V gave up 5 bases and J gave up 4 bases, with 17 bases separating them. This CDR3 is 14 amino acids long. DNA for the CDR3: TGCAGTGCTCCCCCGGCTACTAGCAGAGAGACCCAGTACTTC. The encoded protein is CSAPPATSRETQYF.

The V call is TRBV30, the J call TRBJ2-5; 12 bases fit TRBD2. This CDR3 has 17 residues. Germline V gives CDR1 GTSNPN, CDR2 SVGIG (reference sequence). V was pared by 2 bases and J by 2 bases, with 9 bases of the junction left unmatched. CDR3 loop: CAWSTRRTSGAQETQYF. In DNA form, the CDR3 reads TGTGCCTGGAGTACTCGCCGGACTAGCGGGGCTCAAGAGACCCAGTACTTC.

This clonotype has ten or more counts. J is TRBJ2-7 and V is TRBV20-1; possible D gene TRBD1, 6 bases. Germline assignment: CDR1 DFQATT and CDR2 SNEGSKA (reference sequence). Trimming removed 5 bases from V and 1 base from J, with 12 bases in between. The CDR3 extends over 13 amino acids. The CDR3 protein is CSAHRVPSYEQYF. CDR3 nucleotides: TGCAGTGCTCACAGGGTTCCTTCCTACGAGCAGTACTTC.

This clonotype has at least ten counts. The chain has TRBV12-3 or TRBV12-4 and TRBJ1-1, with 7 nucleotides matching TRBD1. The CDR3 extends over 14 amino acids. Trimming removed 4 bases from V and 2 bases from J; junction bases left unmatched: 4. The CDR3 reads CASSSDRFNTEAFF. The CDR3 coding sequence is TGTGCCAGCAGTTCGGACAGGTTTAACACTGAAGCTTTCTTT.

This clonotype showed up just a few times. V is TRBV6-5 and J is TRBJ1-2; the match to TRBD1 covers 9 bases. V shed 6 bases, J shed 7 bases, and the junction held 6 bases outside the gene matches. The germline V gene encodes CDR1 MNHEY and CDR2 SVGAGI. The CDR3 length is 13 residues. The CDR3 is CASRLDRGSGYTF. The CDR3 DNA sequence: TGTGCCAGCAGACTCGACAGGGGGTCTGGCTACACCTTC.

The chain recombines TRBV7-9 with TRBJ2-1, with 10 positions matching TRBD1. There are 14 residues in the CDR3. The V gene's germline CDR1 is SEHNR and CDR2 FQNEAQ (reference sequence). The V segment lost 6 bases and the J segment 8 bases; nucleotides outside the gene matches: 7. Here the CDR3 DNA reads TGTGCCAGCAGGAGACAGGGGGCTTGGGATGAGCAGTTCTTC. It translates to CASRRQGAWDEQFF.

The chain uses TRBV10-3 and TRBJ2-2; D tentatively fits TRBD1 or TRBD2 (5 bases each). V was cut by 8 bases and J by 3 bases, with 13 bases left in between. This CDR3 is built from 14 residues. Germline CDR1 is ENHRY and CDR2 is SYGVKD. This CDR3 reads CAIRDQRDTGELFF. As DNA, the CDR3 is TGTGCCATCCGGGACCAACGGGACACCGGGGAGCTGTTTTTT.